This TCR beta chain was recorded in a study of T cell responses to AZD1222 COVID-19 vaccine. TCRdb's table, derived via immunoSEQ multiplex PCR, lists solely in-frame clones and lacks some. The table shows some 48,000 clones, with 70% to 90% occurring only once. Trimming removed 5 bases at V and 5 bases at J, with 15 bases between. CDR1 and CDR2 (germline): LNHDA, SQIVND (reference sequence). CDR3 length: 15 amino acids. V and J are TRBV19 and TRBJ1-4, with D possibly matching TRBD1 (6 bases). Sequenced material: peripheral blood, taken 28 days after the second AZD1222 dose. This sequence originates from an adult who received the AZD1222 COVID-19 vaccine. The CDR3 coding sequence is TGTGCCAGTAGTTCCCCGGGGAGGGGGAATGAAAAACTGTTTTTT. Translating it yields CASSSPGRGNEKLFF.